Listed here is a single T cell receptor beta chain. This clone was seen more than once but under ten times. Its antigen target is currently unknown. Base qualities are not at hand, and no much larger clone is one base apart. These data originate in a study of cytomegalovirus exposure and HLA in healthy donors (TCRdb year 2017). Concerning the study at large: In an earlier analysis of under 600 of the donors, 276 Gb of sequence data and approximately 120 million unique TCR beta sequences from roughly 190 million T cells were reported. About 280 gigabases of sequencing data and approximately 85 million unique TCR sequences were included in an early release covering over 600 HLA-typed donors. The genetic ancestry cluster associated with self-reported Caucasian donors included 81% of the roughly 400 genotyped donors. The study was designed to test whether signatures of past pathogen exposure could be identified by cataloging public T cell receptors. The T cell repertoires of 666 subjects were profiled by immunosequencing and related to cytomegalovirus serostatus. A separate validation cohort of roughly 130 different subjects was used in addition to the approximately 640-subject first cohort. The study combined high-throughput TCR immunosequencing, statistical association of individual TCRs with disease status, and machine learning to predict cytomegalovirus infection status. To study patterns of TCR occurrence, a later analysis re-analyzed previously published TCR beta repertoires from several hundred donors and added high-resolution HLA genotyping. The later analysis used no new phenotypic data to find candidate immune exposures, relying instead on TCR beta sequences and their occurrence across donors. In an earlier analysis of a few hundred of the donors, high-throughput TCR beta sequencing was used to judge whether each TCR beta V gene segment behaved as functional or pseudogenic. Donor age, sex, ethnicity and CMV serostatus were collected together with the repertoire data. A later genetic analysis used genome-wide SNP genotypes for about 60% of the 666 donors, treating that subset as a discovery cohort. All discovery cohort repertoires had been generated on a single sequencing platform. HLA typing included class I and class II loci at four-digit resolution. Typing coverage varied by locus: about 629-630 donors for A, B, C, DRB1 and DQB1; approximately 560 for DQA1; more than 600 for DPA1; roughly 470 for DPB1. A handful of DR-DQ haplotypes were handled as single units for association and clustering because linkage in the cohort was strong. Among 300 to 500 genotyped donors of the cohort, an average of approximately 240,000 unique TCR beta nucleotide sequences was sequenced per donor, of which about 18% were non-productive. General conclusions and limits of the study: In this cohort, only TCR beta chains were sequenced, and detectable features were limited by the absence of alpha or paired-chain data. According to a later analysis, most CMV-associated TCR beta chains appeared to be HLA-restricted, and the HLA associations seemed to be driven largely by CMV exposure. The 87-base-pair reads could not distinguish some IMGT-functional V segments, including TRBV6-2 and TRBV6-3, so those segments were excluded. In both the original and validation cohorts, the classifier was reported to diagnose cytomegalovirus status with high specificity and sensitivity. In vitro tests confirmed that a few of the cytomegalovirus-associated TCR beta chains recognize cytomegalovirus antigens. The sequencing pipeline was judged likely to have produced a cluster of highly shared sequence variants as a technical artifact. A further reported finding was that TCR beta sequences accurately predicted the HLA-A and HLA-B alleles for most subjects in the first cohort. Most TCR sequences were seen in very few donors, while some public TCRs were found in many individuals. For the cohort, immune exposure information was limited to CMV serostatus. HLA typing was unavailable for some donors at each locus, so association tests used only the typed subset. In a later analysis, TCR association rates were found to vary across HLA loci, with the most associated TCRs seen for DRB1 alleles and the fewest for HLA-C alleles. At a false discovery rate of 0.05, a later analysis linked around 17,000 TCR beta sequences to specific HLA alleles. An association between a missense DCLRE1C variant and V-gene and J-gene trimming of TCR beta chains was found in a later genetic analysis and replicated in an independent cohort. When HLA alleles, especially DR and DQ, strongly co-occurred, attributing TCR associations to individual alleles was difficult. According to a later analysis, parvovirus B19, influenza, CMV and Epstein-Barr virus appeared linked to several top co-occurrence clusters. The study listed around 160 TCR beta chains as associated with cytomegalovirus. Because counts were too low, seventeen rarely observed V segments, including chromosome 9 orphons, were left out of the earlier analysis of a few hundred of the donors. An earlier analysis of around 600 of the donors showed that most TCR beta V segments appeared in productive rearrangements either about 90% or about 30% of the time, which broadly matched IMGT annotations. A later genetic analysis reported fewer N-insertions in productive TCRs among donors in an Asian-associated ancestry cluster than the approximately 700-donor mean. In a later analysis, HLA-associated TCR beta chains were found to be more clonally expanded and to have lower generation probabilities than equally common non-associated chains. Correlated functional status among segregating V segments might reflect linkage disequilibrium, but an unknown experimental factor could not be ruled out. Sequencing depth was assumed to be roughly uniform across donors in the presence/absence analyses, though that assumption may not hold. It was suggested by the authors that the approach could potentially be generalized to other disease states and immunological phenotypes.

The CDR3, cysteine through phenylalanine, is 14 amino acids long. Of all the DNA, just the CDR3 is kept, 42 bases in frame from base 1. The V and J ends are trimmed by 6 bases and 2 bases, leaving 13 bases between them. CDR1 and CDR2 (SGHRS, YFSETQ) derive from the germline V gene. The library was made by the immunoSEQ multiplex PCR assay. The multiplex PCR relied on a mix of 60 forward primers for TCR Vbeta segments and 13 reverse primers for TCR Jbeta segments. The CDR3 region of rearranged TCR beta genes was amplified from genomic DNA by a multiplex PCR assay. The Illumina HiSeq System was used to sequence the amplified TCR beta libraries as 87-base-pair reads. The study's processing was this. A later analysis tallied around 82 million unique TCR beta chains across the 666 repertoires, and about 12 million of those chains were shared by two or more donors. Raw reads were error-corrected and collapsed into unique sequences with a nearest-neighbor algorithm that merged closely related sequences to remove PCR and sequencing errors. V, D and J gene segments were assigned by aligning CDR3 sequences to IMGT reference sequences. For a sequence to be retained, at least a six-nucleotide match to both a V gene segment and a J gene segment was required. A rearrangement counted as productive if the CDR3 had no stop codons and remained in frame with V and J, and every other rearrangement counted as non-productive. Following IMGT convention, CDR3 was defined as the stretch from the second conserved V-encoded cysteine up to the conserved J-encoded phenylalanine. In an earlier analysis of 587 of the donors, sequences lacking an unambiguous match to a single V gene segment were excluded. In an earlier analysis of approximately 500 of the donors, a V segment was called functional when productive rearrangements were above 56.7%, and segregating when the standard deviation between donors exceeded 5%. A statistical classification framework was built to diagnose cytomegalovirus status from the catalog of TCR beta chain sequences. In a later analysis, V and J genes were assigned by comparing TCR nucleotide sequences against IMGT/GENE-DB human TR gene sequences. In a later analysis, CDR3 sequences and most-parsimonious VDJ recombination scenarios were assigned using the TCRdist pipeline. In a later analysis, each TCR beta chain was defined by its CDR3 amino acid sequence together with its V-gene family, and reads lacking a unique V-gene family were excluded. In a later analysis, around 650 highly shared, low-generation-probability nucleotide sequences were removed to address suspected cross-contamination and a sequencing artifact. For each public chain, a later analysis derived a clonal expansion index from normalized ranks of inferred template counts within each repertoire. Generation probabilities in a later analysis came from a VDJ recombination model fitted to out-of-frame rearrangements, and those results were checked against IGoR. In a later analysis, hypergeometric tests were used to score TCR-TCR, TCR-HLA and TCR-CMV co-occurrence, with a repertoire-size bias correction applied to TCR pairs. False discovery rates were estimated in a later analysis by permuting HLA or CMV assignments 20 times. In a later analysis, co-occurring TCRs were grouped using DBSCAN, with TCRdist sequence similarity added in when clustering inside HLA-allele-positive subsets. Repertoires with fewer than 30,000 or more than 120,000 public chains, plus five repertoires with anomalous nucleotide sharing, were excluded from co-occurrence clustering. This immuneACCESS table, as held by TCRdb, lists in-frame sequences with V and J called but not all clones. Of the missing ones, under half trace to an unresolved V gene in checked studies; the others have no known cause. D and trimming were read from the DNA, whereas the V and J calls and clone size are those reported in that table. Recorded for this sample are 99,000 or so clones; around 84% of them occurred a single time. Together, the top ten hold approximately 1.3% of the sample.

In total, approximately 700 healthy bone marrow donors made up the cohort. At the time of sampling, every cohort member was nominally healthy, though immune exposures that went unrecorded were likely present. The donor was CMV seronegative and belonged to the group of around 350 seronegative cohort members. A peripheral blood sample was provided by each donor, and peripheral blood mononuclear cells were used for TCR beta sequencing. The Qiagen DNeasy Blood Extraction Kit was used to extract genomic DNA from the blood cell samples. This receptor was identified in a man aged 25 to 45 in good health and CMV-seronegative. The sequenced material came from PBMCs. The sequence links TRBV5-1 to TRBJ2-3; the D gene is perhaps TRBD2, on 5 matching bases. The CDR3 protein is CASNPTRTTDTQYF. The base sequence is TGCGCCAGCAACCCCACTAGGACCACAGATACGCAGTATTTT.